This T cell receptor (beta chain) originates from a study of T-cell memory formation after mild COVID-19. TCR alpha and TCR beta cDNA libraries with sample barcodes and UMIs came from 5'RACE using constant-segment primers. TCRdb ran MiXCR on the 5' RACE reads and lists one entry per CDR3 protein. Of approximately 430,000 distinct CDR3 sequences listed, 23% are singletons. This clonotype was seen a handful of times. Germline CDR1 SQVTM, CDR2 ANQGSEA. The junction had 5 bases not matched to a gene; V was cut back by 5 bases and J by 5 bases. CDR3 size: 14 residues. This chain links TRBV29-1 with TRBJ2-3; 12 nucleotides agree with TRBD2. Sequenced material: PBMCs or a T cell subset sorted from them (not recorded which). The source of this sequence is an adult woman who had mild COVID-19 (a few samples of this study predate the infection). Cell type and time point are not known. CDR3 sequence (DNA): TGCAGCGTTCTAGCGGGAGGGTCTGGAGATACGCAGTATTTT. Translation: CSVLAGGSGDTQYF.